In its sample, the clone carrying this T cell receptor beta chain was seen once. The junction shows a germline mismatch at one end, possibly a read error. These data come from a study of T cell changes during pregnancy in multiple sclerosis. This CDR3 is 16 amino acids long. Germline lookup yields CDR1 MGHRA and CDR2 YSYEKL. The data were produced by immunoSEQ multiplex PCR, yet TCRdb's version contains in-frame clones alone and is incomplete. Altogether approximately 85,000 clones are present, roughly nine tenths being singletons, with the ten largest covering 2.5%. The sequence was obtained from a female donor with multiple sclerosis, enrolled in a pregnancy study. This sequence joins TRBV4-1 and TRBJ2-2; tentatively, D is TRBD2 (6 bases). The material sequenced was peripheral blood, taken in the first trimester of pregnancy. The CDR3 loop is CASSLIGGSKTGELFF. As DNA, the CDR3 is TGCGCCAGCAGCCTGATCGGGGGATCGAAGACCGGGGAGCTGTTTTTT.